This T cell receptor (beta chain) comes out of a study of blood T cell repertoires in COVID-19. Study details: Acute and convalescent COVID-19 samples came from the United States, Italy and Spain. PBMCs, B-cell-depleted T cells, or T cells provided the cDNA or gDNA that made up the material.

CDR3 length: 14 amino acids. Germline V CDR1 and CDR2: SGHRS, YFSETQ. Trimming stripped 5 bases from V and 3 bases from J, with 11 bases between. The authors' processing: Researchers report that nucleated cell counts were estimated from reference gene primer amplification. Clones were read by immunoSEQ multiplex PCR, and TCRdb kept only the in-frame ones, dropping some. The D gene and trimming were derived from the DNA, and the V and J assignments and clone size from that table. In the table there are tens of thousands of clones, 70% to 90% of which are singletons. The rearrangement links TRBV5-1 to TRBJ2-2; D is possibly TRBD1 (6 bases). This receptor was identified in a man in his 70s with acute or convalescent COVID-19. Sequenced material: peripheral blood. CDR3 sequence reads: CASSTQGYTGELFF. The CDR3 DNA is TGCGCCAGCAGTACTCAGGGGTACACCGGGGAGCTGTTTTTT. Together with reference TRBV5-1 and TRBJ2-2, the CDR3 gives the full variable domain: KAGVTQTPRYLIKTRGQQVTLSCSPISGHRSVSWYQQTPGQGLQFLFEYFSETQRNKGNFPGRFSGRQFSNSRSEMNVSTLELGDSALYLCASSTQGYTGELFFGEGSRLTVL.